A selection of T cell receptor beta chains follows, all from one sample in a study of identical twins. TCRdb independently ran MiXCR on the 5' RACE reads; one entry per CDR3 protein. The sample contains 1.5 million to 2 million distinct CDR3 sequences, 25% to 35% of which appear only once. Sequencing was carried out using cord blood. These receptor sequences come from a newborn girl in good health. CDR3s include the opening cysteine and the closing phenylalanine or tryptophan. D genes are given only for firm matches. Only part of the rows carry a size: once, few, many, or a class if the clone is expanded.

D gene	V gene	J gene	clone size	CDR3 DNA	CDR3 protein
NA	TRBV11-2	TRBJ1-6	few	TGTGCCAGCAGCCCCCGGGTAGTTAATTCACCCCTCCACTTT	CASSPRVVNSPLHF
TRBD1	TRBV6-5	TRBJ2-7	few	TGTGCCAGCAGTTACTTTACCACAGGGGGCGCGAGCTCCTACGAGCAGTACTTC	CASSYFTTGGASSYEQYF
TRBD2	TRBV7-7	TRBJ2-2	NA	TGTGCTAGCAGCTTCGAGCGGGGCGGGGAGCTGTTTTTT	CASSFERGGELFF
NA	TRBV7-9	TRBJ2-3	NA	TGTGCCAGCAGCACTTTCGGACAGTTAACAGATACGCAGTATTTT	CASSTFGQLTDTQYF
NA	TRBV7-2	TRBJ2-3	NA	TGTGCCAGCAGCTTAAATGGGATTAGAGATACGCAGTATTTT	CASSLNGIRDTQYF
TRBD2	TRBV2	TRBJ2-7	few	TGTGCCAGCAGCCTGACTAGCGGGGCCTATTACTACGAGCAGTACTTC	CASSLTSGAYYYEQYF
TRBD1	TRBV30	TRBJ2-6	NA	TGTGCCGGGGACAGGGCCCCCTCTGGGGCCAACGTCCTGACTTTC	CAGDRAPSGANVLTF
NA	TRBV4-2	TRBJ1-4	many	TGTGCCAGCAGCCACCTCCGGGACTCAACTAATGAAAAACTGTTTTTT	CASSHLRDSTNEKLFF
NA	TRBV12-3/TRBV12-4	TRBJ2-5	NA	TGTGCCAGCAGTGGGGGTCAAGGTCAAGAGACCCAGTACTTC	CASSGGQGQETQYF
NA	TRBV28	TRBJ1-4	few	TGTGCCAGCAGCCCGAGGGGACAAATGAATGAAAAACTGTTTTTT	CASSPRGQMNEKLFF
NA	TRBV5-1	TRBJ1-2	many	TGCGCCAGCAGCTTCGGGTTGCCAGGATACTATGGCTACACCTTC	CASSFGLPGYYGYTF
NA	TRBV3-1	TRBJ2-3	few	TGTGCCAGCAGCGAGGAGAAGTTAGGAGCAGATACGCAGTATTTT	CASSEEKLGADTQYF
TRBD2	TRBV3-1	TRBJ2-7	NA	TGTGCCAGCAGCCGGAGCGGGGGTAGCTCCTACGAGCAGTACTTC	CASSRSGGSSYEQYF
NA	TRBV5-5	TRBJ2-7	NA	TGTGCCAGCAGTTACGAAACAACCTACGAGCAGTACTTC	CASSYETTYEQYF
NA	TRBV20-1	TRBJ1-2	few	TGCAGTGCCCAGACAGTCGTCGACTATGGCTACACCTTC	CSAQTVVDYGYTF
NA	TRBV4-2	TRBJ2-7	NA	TGTGCCAGCAGCCAAGAAGGAGGGACAAACTACGAGCAGTACTTC	CASSQEGGTNYEQYF
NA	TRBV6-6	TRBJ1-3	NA	TGTGCCAGCATAGAACCCCTTGGAAACACCATATATTTT	CASIEPLGNTIYF
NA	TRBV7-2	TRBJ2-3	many	TGTGCCAGCAGCTCTTCCATCCAGCCGAACACAGATACGCAGTATTTT	CASSSSIQPNTDTQYF
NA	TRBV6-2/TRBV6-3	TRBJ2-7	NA	TGTGCCAGCAGTTGGGGTACATTCTACGAGCAGTACTTC	CASSWGTFYEQYF
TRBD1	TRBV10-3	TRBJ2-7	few	TGTGCCATCGGAGGGACAGGGGAATCCGAGCAGTACTTC	CAIGGTGESEQYF
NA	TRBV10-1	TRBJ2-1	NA	TGCGCCAGCAGTGACTGGGGCTACAATGAGCAGTTCTTC	CASSDWGYNEQFF
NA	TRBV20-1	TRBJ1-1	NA	TGCAGTGCTAGCACGGGGGCGAACACTGAAGCTTTCTTT	CSASTGANTEAFF
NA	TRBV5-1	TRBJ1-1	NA	TGCGCCAGCCATGCGAACGGGAACACTGAAGCTTTCTTT	CASHANGNTEAFF
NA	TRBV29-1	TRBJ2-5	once	TGCAGCGTTGAAGGGGTCAGGGCCAGACCTTACAATGAGCAGTACTTC	CSVEGVRARPYNEQYF
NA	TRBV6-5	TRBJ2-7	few	TGTGCCAGCAGTTACTCTGGACAGCCGTCCTACGAGCAGTACTTC	CASSYSGQPSYEQYF
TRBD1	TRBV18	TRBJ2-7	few	TGTGCCAGCTCACCACCGAACAGGGGCTACGAGCAGTACTTC	CASSPPNRGYEQYF
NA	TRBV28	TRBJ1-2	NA	TGTGCCAGCATTTCGGGGTATGGCTACACCTTC	CASISGYGYTF
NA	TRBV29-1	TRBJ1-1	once	NA	CSASQGGYGYTFGSGMNTEAFF
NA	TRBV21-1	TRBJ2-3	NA	TGTGCCAGCAGCTCCTACAGGGCAGATACGCAGTATTTT	CASSSYRADTQYF
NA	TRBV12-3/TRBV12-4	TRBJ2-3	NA	TGTGCCAGCACCCCGGGAAGGCGGGGAACTAGCACAGATACGCAGTATTTT	CASTPGRRGTSTDTQYF
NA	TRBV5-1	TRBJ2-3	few	TGCGCCAGCAGCTTGGAGAGACACACAGATACGCAGTATTTT	CASSLERHTDTQYF
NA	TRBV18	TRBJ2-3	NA	TGTGCCAGCTCACCACGGAGGGCGGCGGGAGATACGCAGTATTTT	CASSPRRAAGDTQYF
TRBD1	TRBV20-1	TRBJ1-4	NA	TGCAGTGCTGAGGACAGGTCTAATGAAAAACTGTTTTTT	CSAEDRSNEKLFF
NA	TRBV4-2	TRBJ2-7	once	TGTGCCAGCAGCCAAGATATCACGGGGACCCATGAGCAGTACTTC	CASSQDITGTHEQYF
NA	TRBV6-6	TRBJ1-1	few	TGTGCCAGCAGTTATGTAGTGAACACTGAAGCTTTCTTT	CASSYVVNTEAFF
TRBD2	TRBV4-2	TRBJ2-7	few	TGTGCCAGCAGCCACGACTCTAGCGGGGGGTACGAGCAGTACTTC	CASSHDSSGGYEQYF
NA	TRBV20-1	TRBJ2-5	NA	TGCAGTGCTAGGTGGTCTAACTTCGAGACCCAGTACTTC	CSARWSNFETQYF
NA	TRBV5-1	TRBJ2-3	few	TGCGCCAGCAGCTTGTTCTCTAGAGATACGCAGTATTTT	CASSLFSRDTQYF
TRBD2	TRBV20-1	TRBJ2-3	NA	TGCAGTGCTCGCGGACTAGCGGGGGCCCATAGCACAGATACGCAGTATTTT	CSARGLAGAHSTDTQYF
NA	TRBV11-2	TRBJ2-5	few	TGTGCCAGCAGCCCCGGCGGCAGGAGTAGTCGGAGGGAGACCCAGTACTTC	CASSPGGRSSRRETQYF
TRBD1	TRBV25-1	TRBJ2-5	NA	TGTGCCAGCAGTGAACTCGACAGGGGTCAGACCCAGTACTTC	CASSELDRGQTQYF
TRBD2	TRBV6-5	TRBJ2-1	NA	TGTGCCAGCAGTTACTCCGGACTAGCGGGAGGGAATGAGCAGTTCTTC	CASSYSGLAGGNEQFF
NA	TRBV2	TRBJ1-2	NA	TGTGCCAGCAAGGTGGGGCGCAGCTATGGCTACACCTTC	CASKVGRSYGYTF
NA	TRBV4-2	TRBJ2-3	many	TGTGCCAGCAGTCGGCTAGCCCGCACAGATACGCAGTATTTT	CASSRLARTDTQYF
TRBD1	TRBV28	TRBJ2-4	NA	TGTGCCAGCAGTACCATCGCCAGGGGGTCCAAAAACATTCAGTACTTC	CASSTIARGSKNIQYF
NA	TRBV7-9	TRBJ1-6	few	TGTGCCAGCAGCCCCGGGACATCGGTTTCACCCCTCCACTTT	CASSPGTSVSPLHF
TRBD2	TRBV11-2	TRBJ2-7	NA	TGTGCCAGCAGCTCTGACCATAGCGGGAGGGCCTGGCCCTTACATTACAATGAGCAGTACTTC	CASSSDHSGRAWPLHYNEQYF
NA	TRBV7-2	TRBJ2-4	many	TGTGCCAGCTCAGCGACCAAAAACATTCAGTACTTC	CASSATKNIQYF
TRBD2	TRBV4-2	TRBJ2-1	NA	TGTGCCAGCAGCCCGGGACTAGCGGGGGCCCCCATCAAGGATGAGCAGTTCTTC	CASSPGLAGAPIKDEQFF
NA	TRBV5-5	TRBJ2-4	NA	TGTGCCAGCAGCTTGGGCGGGGTCATTCAGTACTTC	CASSLGGVIQYF
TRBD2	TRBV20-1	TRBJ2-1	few	TGCAGTGCTAGAGATAGTCTACTAGCGGGGCTTTACAATGAGCAGTTCTTC	CSARDSLLAGLYNEQFF
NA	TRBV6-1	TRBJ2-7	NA	TGTGCCAGCAGTGAATCCAGGACTGGGACCTACGAGCAGTACTTC	CASSESRTGTYEQYF
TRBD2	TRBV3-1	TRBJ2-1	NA	TGTGCCAGCAGCCAATCAACTAGCGGGGGGGTTTACAATGAGCAGTTCTTC	CASSQSTSGGVYNEQFF
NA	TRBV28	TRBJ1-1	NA	TGTGCCGGCAGTTCAGGACAGCCCGGGAACACTGAAGCTTTCTTT	CAGSSGQPGNTEAFF